The sequence of this T cell receptor beta chain was determined in a study of blood T cell repertoires in COVID-19. Study-level background: From the United States, Italy and Spain came samples of acute and convalescent COVID-19. Nucleic acid was either cDNA or gDNA, and it came from T cells, B-cell-depleted T cells, or PBMCs.

V lost 0 bases and J lost 12, with 15 bases in between. Germline values: CDR1 MRHNA, CDR2 SNTAGT. This CDR3 contains 14 residues. Original data processing: Reference gene primer amplification yielded estimated nucleated cell counts. Measured with immunoSEQ multiplex PCR; TCRdb has only the in-frame clones, and not every one. V and J calls and clone size are copied from that table; D and trimming were computed from the DNA. The sample holds 140,000 or so clones, roughly 89% seen once. The chain couples TRBV6-4 to TRBJ2-1; tentatively, D is TRBD2 (7 bases). Sequencing was carried out using peripheral blood. This clonotype originated in a human donor in a cohort sampled during active COVID-19. The CDR3 sequence is CASSDSARGARQFF. The CDR3, as DNA: TGTGCCAGCAGTGACTCAGCTCGGGGGGCTCGGCAGTTCTTC.